This T cell receptor beta chain is drawn from a study of blood T cells in healthy people across ages. As regards this clonotype: The antigen is not known.

This CDR3 has 14 residues. Losses at the gene ends were 6 bases for V and 7 bases for J; bases not matched to a gene: 9. General observations from the study: Strong correlation was found linking TCR beta diversity to naive T cell percentage.

A second PCR, run for about 6 to 11 cycles, used a sample-barcoded 5' primer plus a J-beta primer mix. Via MiXCR, TCRdb re-called the 5' RACE reads, giving one row per CDR3 protein. The sample has hundreds of thousands of distinct CDR3 sequences, less than 40% seen once. V gene TRBV12-3 or TRBV12-4 combines with J gene TRBJ1-2; 9 nucleotides line up with TRBD1. The origin of this receptor is a woman older than 75 in good health. The sequencing sample was made of blood. CDR3 protein: CASSQDRGKGGYTF. CDR3 in DNA: TGTGCCAGCAGCCAGGACAGGGGCAAAGGTGGCTACACCTTC.